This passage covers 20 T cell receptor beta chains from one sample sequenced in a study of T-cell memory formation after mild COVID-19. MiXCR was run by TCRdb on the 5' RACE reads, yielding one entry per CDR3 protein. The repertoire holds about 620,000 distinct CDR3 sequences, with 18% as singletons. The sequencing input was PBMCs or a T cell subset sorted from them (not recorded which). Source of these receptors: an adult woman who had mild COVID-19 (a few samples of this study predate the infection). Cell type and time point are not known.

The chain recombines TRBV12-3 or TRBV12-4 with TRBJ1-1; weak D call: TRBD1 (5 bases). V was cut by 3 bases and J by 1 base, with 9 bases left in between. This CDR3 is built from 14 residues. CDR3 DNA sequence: TGTGCCAGCAGTTTCGAGGGGACGAACACTGAAGCTTTCTTT. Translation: CASSFEGTNTEAFF.

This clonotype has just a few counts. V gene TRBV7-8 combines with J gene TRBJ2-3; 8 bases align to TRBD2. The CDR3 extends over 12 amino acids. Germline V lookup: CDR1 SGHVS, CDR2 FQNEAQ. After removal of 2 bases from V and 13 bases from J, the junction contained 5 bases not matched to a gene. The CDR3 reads CASSLPGLAKYF. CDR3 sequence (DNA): TGTGCCAGCAGCTTACCAGGACTAGCCAAGTATTTT.

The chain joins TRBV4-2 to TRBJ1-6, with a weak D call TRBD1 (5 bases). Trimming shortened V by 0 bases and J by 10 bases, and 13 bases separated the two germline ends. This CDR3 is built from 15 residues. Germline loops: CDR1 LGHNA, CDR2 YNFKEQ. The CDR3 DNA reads TGTGCCAGCAGCCAAGATACGGGGCCTGAGTCACCCCTCCACTTT. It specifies CASSQDTGPESPLHF.

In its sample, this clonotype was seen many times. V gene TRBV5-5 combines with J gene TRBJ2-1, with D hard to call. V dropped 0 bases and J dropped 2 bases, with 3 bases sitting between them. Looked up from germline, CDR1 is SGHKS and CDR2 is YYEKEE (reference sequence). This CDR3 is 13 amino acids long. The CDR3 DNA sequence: TGTGCCAGCAGCTTGGTGGCCTACAATGAGCAGTTCTTC. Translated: CASSLVAYNEQFF.

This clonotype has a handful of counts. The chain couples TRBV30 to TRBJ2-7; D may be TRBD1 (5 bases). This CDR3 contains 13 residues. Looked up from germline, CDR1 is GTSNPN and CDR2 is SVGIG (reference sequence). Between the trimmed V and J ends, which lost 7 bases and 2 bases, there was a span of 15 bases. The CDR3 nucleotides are TGTGCCTCCAAGGACACAACGGCCTACGAGCAGTACTTC. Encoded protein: CASKDTTAYEQYF.

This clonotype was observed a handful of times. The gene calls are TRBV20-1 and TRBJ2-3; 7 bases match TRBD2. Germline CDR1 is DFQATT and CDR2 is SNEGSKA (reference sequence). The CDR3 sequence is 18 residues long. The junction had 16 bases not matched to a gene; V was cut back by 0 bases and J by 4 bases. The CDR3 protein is CSARDVPRLASPPDTQYF. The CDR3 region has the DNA TGCAGTGCTAGAGATGTTCCGCGACTAGCTTCCCCCCCAGATACGCAGTATTTT.

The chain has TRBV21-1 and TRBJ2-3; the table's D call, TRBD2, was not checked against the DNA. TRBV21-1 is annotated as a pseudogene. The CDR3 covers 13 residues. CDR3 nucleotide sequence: TGTGCCAGCAGCAGGGCCCCGAGAAATACGCAGTATTTT. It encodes CASSRAPRNTQYF.

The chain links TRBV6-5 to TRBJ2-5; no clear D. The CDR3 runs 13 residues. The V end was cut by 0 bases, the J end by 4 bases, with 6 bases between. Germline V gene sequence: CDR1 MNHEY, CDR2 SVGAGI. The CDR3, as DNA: TGTGCCAGCAGTTACTCTACACGAGAGACCCAGTACTTC. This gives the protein CASSYSTRETQYF.

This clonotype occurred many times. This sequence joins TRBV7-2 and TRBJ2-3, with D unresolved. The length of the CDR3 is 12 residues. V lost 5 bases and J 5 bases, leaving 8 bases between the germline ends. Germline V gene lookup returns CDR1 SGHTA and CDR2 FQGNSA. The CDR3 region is CASSASRDTQYF. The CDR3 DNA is TGTGCCAGCAGCGCCTCTAGAGATACGCAGTATTTT.

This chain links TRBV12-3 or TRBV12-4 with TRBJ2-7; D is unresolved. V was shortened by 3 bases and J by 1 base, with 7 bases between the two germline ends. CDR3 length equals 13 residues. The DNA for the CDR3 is TGTGCCAGCAGTTTCTACCAGTCCTACGAGCAGTACTTC. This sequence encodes CASSFYQSYEQYF.

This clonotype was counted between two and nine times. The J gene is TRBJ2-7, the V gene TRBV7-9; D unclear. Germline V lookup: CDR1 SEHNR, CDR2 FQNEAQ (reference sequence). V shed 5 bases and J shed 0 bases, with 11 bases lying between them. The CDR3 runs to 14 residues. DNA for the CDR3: TGTGCCAGCAGCATCACGGTCCACTCCTACGAGCAGTACTTC. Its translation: CASSITVHSYEQYF. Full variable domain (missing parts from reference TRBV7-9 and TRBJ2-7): DTGVSQNPRHKITKRGQNVTFRCDPISEHNRLYWYRQTLGQGPEFLTYFQNEAQLEKSRLLSDRFSAERPKGSFSTLEIQRTEQGDSAMYLCASSITVHSYEQYFGPGTRLTVT.

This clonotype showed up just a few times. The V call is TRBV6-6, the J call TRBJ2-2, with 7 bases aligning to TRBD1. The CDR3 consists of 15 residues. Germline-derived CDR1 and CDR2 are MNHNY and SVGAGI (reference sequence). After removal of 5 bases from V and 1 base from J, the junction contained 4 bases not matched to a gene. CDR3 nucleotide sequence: TGTGCCAGCAGTCCGGGACAGATGAACACCGGGGAGCTGTTTTTT. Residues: CASSPGQMNTGELFF.

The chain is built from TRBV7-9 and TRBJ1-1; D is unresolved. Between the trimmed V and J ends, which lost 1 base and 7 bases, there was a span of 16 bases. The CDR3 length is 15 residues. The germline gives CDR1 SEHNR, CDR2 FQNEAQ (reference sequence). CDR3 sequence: CASSLDGGRKIEAFF. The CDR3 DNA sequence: TGTGCCAGCAGCTTAGACGGAGGCAGAAAAATTGAAGCTTTCTTT.

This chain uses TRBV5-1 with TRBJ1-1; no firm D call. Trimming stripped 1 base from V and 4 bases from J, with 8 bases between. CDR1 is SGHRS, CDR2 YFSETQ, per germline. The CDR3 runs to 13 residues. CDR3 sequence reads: CASSLNLGTEAFF. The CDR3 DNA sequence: TGCGCCAGCAGCTTGAATCTGGGCACTGAAGCTTTCTTT.

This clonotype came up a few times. CDR3 coding DNA: TGTGCCAGCAGTTTTGTGGGGACAGGGTCTAATGAGCAGTTCTTC. The encoded protein is CASSFVGTGSNEQFF. This chain uses TRBV12-3 or TRBV12-4 with TRBJ2-1; TRBD1 matches at 9 bases. The CDR3 is made up of 15 amino acids. The V and J ends lost 3 bases and 7 bases, in that order; junction bases with no gene match: 7.

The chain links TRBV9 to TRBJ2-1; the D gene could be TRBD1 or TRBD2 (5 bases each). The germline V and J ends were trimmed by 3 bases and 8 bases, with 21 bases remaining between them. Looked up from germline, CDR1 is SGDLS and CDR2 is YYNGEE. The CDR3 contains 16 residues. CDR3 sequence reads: CASSAGPGTRGDEQFF. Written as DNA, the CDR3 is TGTGCCAGCAGCGCCGGTCCTGGGACCCGTGGCGATGAGCAGTTCTTC.

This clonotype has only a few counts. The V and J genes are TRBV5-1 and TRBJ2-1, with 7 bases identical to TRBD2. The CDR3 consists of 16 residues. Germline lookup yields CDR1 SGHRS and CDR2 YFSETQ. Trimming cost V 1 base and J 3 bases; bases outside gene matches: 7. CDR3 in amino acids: CASSLRREGFYNEQFF. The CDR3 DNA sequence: TGCGCCAGCAGCTTGAGGAGGGAGGGATTCTACAATGAGCAGTTCTTC.

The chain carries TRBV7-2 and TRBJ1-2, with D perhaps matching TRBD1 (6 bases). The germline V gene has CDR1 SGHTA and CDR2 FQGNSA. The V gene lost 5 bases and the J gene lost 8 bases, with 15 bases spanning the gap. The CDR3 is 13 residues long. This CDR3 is CASSLTGADGYTF. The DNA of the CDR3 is TGTGCCAGCAGCCTGACAGGAGCGGACGGCTACACCTTC.

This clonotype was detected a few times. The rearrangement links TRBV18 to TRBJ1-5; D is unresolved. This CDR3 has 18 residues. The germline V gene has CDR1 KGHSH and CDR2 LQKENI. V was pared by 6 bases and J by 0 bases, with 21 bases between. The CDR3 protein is CASSSGEHAFTSNQPQHF. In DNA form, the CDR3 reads TGTGCCAGCTCGAGTGGGGAGCACGCGTTTACTAGCAATCAGCCCCAGCATTTT.

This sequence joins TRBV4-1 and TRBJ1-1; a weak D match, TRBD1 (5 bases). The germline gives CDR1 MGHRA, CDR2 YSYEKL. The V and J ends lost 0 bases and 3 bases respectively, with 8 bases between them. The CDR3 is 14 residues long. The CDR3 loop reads CASSQEGRDTEAFF. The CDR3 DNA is TGCGCCAGCAGCCAAGAAGGCAGGGACACTGAAGCTTTCTTT.